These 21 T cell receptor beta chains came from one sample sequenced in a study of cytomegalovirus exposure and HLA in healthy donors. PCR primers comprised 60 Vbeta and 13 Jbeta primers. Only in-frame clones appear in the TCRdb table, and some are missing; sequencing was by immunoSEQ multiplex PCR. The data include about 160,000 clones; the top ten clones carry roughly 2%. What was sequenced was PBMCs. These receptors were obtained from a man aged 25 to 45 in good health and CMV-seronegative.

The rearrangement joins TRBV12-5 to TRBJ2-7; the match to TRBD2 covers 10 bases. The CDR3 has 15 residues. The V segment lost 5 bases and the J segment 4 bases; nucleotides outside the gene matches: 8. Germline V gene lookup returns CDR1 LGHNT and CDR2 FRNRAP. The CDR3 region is CASGPLAGDKYEQYF. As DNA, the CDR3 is TGTGCTAGTGGTCCGCTAGCGGGAGACAAGTACGAGCAGTACTTC.

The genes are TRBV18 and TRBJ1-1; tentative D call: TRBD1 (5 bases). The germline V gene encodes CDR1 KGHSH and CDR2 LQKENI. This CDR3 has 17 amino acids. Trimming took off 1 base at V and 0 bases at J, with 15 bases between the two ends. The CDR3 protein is CASSPRAGQGMNTEAFF. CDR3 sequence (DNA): TGTGCCAGCTCACCACGGGCAGGGCAGGGCATGAACACTGAAGCTTTCTTT. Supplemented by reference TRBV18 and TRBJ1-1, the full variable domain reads NAGVMQNPRHLVRRRGQEARLRCSPMKGHSHVYWYRQLPEEGLKFMVYLQKENIIDESGMPKERFSAEFPKEGPSILRIQQVVRGDSAAYFCASSPRAGQGMNTEAFFGQGTRLTVV.

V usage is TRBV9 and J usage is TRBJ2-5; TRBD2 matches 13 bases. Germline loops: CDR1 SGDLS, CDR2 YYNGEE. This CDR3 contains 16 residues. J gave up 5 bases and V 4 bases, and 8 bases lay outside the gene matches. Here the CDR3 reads CASSPGPTSGRETQYF. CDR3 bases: TGTGCCAGCAGCCCCGGTCCGACTAGCGGGAGGGAGACCCAGTACTTC.

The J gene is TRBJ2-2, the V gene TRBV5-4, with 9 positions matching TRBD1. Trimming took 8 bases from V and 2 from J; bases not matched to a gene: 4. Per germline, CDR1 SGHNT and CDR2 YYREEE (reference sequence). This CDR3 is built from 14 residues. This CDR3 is CARGQGPNTGELFF. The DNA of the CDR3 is TGTGCCAGAGGACAGGGGCCTAACACCGGGGAGCTGTTTTTT.

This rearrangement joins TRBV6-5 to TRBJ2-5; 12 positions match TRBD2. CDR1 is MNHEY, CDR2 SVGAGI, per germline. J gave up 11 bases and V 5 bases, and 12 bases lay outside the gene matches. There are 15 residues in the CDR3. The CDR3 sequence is CASSTWTSGVQEQYF. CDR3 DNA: TGTGCCAGCAGTACGTGGACTAGCGGGGTGCAAGAGCAGTACTTC.

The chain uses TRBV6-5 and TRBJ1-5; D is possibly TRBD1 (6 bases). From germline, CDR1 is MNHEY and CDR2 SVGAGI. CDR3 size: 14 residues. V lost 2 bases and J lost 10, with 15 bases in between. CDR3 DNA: TGTGCCAGCAGTTACGGGCAGGGGCTCCCCCCCCAGCATTTT. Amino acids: CASSYGQGLPPQHF.

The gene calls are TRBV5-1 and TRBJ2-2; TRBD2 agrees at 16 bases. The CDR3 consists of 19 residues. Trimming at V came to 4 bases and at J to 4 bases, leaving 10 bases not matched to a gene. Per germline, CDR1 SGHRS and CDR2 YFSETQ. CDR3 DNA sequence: TGCGCCAGCAGCCCTATACCGGGACTAGCGGGAGGGTTCACCGGGGAGCTGTTTTTT. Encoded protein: CASSPIPGLAGGFTGELFF. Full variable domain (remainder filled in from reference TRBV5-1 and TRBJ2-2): KAGVTQTPRYLIKTRGQQVTLSCSPISGHRSVSWYQQTPGQGLQFLFEYFSETQRNKGNFPGRFSGRQFSNSRSEMNVSTLELGDSALYLCASSPIPGLAGGFTGELFFGEGSRLTVL.

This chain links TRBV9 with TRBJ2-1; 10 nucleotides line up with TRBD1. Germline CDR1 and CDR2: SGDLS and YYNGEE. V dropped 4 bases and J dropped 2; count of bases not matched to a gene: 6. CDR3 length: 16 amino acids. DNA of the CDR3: TGTGCCAGCAGCACGACGGGACAGGGGACCTACAATGAGCAGTTCTTC. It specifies CASSTTGQGTYNEQFF.

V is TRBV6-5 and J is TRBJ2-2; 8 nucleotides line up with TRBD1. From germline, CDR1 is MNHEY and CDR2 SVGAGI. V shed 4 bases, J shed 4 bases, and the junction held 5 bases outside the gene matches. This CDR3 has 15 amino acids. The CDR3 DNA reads TGTGCCAGCAGTTCGACAGGGGCGATCACCGGGGAGCTGTTTTTT. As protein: CASSSTGAITGELFF.

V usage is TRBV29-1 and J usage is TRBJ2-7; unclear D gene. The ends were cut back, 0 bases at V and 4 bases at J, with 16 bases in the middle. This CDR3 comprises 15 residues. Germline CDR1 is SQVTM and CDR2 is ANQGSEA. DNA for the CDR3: TGCAGCGTTGAAGAGGCAAAGCGATCTAGGTACGAGCAGTACTTC. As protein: CSVEEAKRSRYEQYF.

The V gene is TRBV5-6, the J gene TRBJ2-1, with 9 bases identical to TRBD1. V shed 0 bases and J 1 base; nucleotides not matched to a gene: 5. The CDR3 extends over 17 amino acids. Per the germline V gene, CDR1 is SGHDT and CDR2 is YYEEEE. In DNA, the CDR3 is TGTGCCAGCAGCTTGGTACCTGGACAGGGGTCCTACAATGAGCAGTTCTTC. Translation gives CASSLVPGQGSYNEQFF.

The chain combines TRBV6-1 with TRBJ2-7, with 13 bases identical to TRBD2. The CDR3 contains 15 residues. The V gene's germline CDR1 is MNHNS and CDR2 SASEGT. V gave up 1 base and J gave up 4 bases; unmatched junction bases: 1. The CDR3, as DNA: TGTGCCAGCAGTGAAGAACTAGCGGGAGGGTACGAGCAGTACTTC. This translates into CASSEELAGGYEQYF.

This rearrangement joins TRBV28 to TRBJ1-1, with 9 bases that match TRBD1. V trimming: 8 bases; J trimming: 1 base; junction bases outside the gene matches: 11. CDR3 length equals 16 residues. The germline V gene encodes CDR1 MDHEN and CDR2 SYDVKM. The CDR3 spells CASCDSGTGPNTEAFF. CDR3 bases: TGTGCCAGCTGTGATTCCGGGACAGGGCCGAACACTGAAGCTTTCTTT.

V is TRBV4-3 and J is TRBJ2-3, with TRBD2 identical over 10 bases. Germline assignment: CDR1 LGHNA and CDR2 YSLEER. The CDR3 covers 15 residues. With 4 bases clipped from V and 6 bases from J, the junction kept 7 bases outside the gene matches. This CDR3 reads CASSRRLAGVDTQYF. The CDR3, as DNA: TGCGCCAGCAGCCGCCGGCTAGCGGGAGTGGATACGCAGTATTTT.

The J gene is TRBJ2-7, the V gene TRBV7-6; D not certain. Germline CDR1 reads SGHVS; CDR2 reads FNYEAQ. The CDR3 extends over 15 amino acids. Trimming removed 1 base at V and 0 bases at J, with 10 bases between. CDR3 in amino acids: CASSLGQAPSYEQYF. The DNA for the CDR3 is TGTGCCAGCAGCTTAGGGCAGGCCCCCTCCTACGAGCAGTACTTC.

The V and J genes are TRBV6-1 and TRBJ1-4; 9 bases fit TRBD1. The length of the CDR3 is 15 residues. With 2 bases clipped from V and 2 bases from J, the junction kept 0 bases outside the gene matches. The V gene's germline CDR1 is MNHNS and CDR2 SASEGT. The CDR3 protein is CASSETGGTNEKLFF. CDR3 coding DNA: TGTGCCAGCAGTGAAACAGGGGGCACTAATGAAAAACTGTTTTTT.

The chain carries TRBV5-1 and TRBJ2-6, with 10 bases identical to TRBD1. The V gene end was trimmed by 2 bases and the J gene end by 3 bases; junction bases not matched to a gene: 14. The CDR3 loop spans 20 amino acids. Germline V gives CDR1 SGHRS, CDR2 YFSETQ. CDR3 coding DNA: TGCGCCAGCAGCTTATACCCCGGGACAGGGGACGCTTATGGGGCCAACGTCCTGACTTTC. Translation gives CASSLYPGTGDAYGANVLTF.

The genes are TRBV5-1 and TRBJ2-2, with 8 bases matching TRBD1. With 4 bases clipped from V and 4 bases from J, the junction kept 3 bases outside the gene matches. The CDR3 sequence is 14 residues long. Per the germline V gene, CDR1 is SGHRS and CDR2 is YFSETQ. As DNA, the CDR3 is TGCGCCAGCAGCATGACAGGGGCCACCGGGGAGCTGTTTTTT. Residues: CASSMTGATGELFF.

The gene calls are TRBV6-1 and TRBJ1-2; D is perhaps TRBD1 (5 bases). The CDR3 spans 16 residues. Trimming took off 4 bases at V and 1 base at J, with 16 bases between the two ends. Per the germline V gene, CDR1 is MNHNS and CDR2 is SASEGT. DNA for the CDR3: TGTGCCAGCAGTGCAGGCGCAAACAGGATTAACTATGGCTACACCTTC. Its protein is CASSAGANRINYGYTF.

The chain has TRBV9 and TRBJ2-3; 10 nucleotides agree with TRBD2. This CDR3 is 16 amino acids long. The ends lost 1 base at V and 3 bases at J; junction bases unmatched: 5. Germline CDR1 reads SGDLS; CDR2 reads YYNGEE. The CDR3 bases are TGTGCCAGCAGCGTAAGGACTAGCGGTGGGACAGATACGCAGTATTTT. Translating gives CASSVRTSGGTDTQYF.

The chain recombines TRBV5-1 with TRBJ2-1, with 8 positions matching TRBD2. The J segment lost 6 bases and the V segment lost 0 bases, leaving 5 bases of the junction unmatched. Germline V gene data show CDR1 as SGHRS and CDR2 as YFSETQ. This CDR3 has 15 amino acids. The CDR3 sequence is CASSLGTSRLNEQFF. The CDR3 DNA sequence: TGCGCCAGCAGCTTGGGGACTAGCAGGCTCAATGAGCAGTTCTTC.